This TCR beta chain is drawn from a study of radiotherapy plus CTLA-4 blockade in lung cancer. Study-level information: With about a third of patients having disease control, objective responses were seen in 15% to 20%.

The assay was immunoSEQ multiplex PCR, and TCRdb's table has in-frame clones only and misses some. The data contain some 100,000 clones, more than 65% of them singletons. V gave up 3 bases and J gave up 6 bases, with 5 bases separating them. Germline assignment: CDR1 SNHLY and CDR2 FYNNEI. This CDR3 comprises 11 residues. People whose metastatic non-small-cell lung cancer was chemo-refractory got focal radiation along with CTLA-4 blockade by ipilimumab. The sequence derives from a human donor with non-small cell lung cancer who had a partial response to radiotherapy plus ipilimumab. This material consisted of peripheral blood, taken from a patient treated with radiotherapy plus ipilimumab. This sequence joins TRBV2 and TRBJ1-1; unclear D gene. In DNA, the CDR3 is TGTGCCAGCAGTGAGACTCCTGAAGCTTTCTTT. This codes for CASSETPEAFF.